The T cell receptor (beta chain) described here comes from a study of metastatic and nonmetastatic thyroid tumors. Overall study context: Across peripheral blood and tumor or nodule tissue samples taken from malignant and benign thyroid patients, the repertoires were compared with one another.

Study-level points and caveats: Across blood and tumor, TCR beta diversity in malignant thyroid tumors was reportedly significantly higher than in benign nodules.

TCRdb reanalyzed the PCR reads with MiXCR. Found here are around 53,000 clones, more than 20% of them singletons; the top ten hold 3.5% to 5%. Patients had received no treatment of any kind before thyroid surgery. This clone was recorded at least ten times. Its antigen is still unknown. The sample comprised blood. The source of this sequence is a female donor with papillary thyroid cancer or a benign thyroid nodule (not recorded which). Some clones in this sample may be carry-over from other donors' samples.

The DNA of the CDR3 is TGTGCCAGCAGCTCCGTTAGGTGGCTAGCGGGGAGACGGAGCTACGAGCAGTACTTC. It encodes CASSSVRWLAGRRSYEQYF. The J gene is TRBJ2-7, the V gene TRBV7-3; TRBD2 matches 9 bases. The CDR3 length is 19 residues. V dropped 4 bases and J dropped 3; count of bases not matched to a gene: 19. Germline loops: CDR1 SGHTA, CDR2 FQGTGA.